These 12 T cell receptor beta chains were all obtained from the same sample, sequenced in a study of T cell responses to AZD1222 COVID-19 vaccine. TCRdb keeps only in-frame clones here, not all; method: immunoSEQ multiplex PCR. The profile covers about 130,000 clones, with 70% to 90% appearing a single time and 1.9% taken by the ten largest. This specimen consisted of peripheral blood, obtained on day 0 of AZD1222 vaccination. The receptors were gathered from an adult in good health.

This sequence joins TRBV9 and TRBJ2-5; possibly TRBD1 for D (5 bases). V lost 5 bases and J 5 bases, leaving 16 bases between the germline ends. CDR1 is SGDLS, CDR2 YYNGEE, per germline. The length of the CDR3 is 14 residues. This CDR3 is CASSPAPRAETQYF. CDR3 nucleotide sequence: TGTGCCAGCAGTCCCGCCCCCAGGGCGGAGACCCAGTACTTC.

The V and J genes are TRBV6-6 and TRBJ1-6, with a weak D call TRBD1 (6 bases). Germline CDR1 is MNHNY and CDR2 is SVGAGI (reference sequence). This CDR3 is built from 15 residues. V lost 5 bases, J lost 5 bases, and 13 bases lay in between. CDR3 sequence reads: CASSLGQYDNSPLHF. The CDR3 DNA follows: TGTGCCAGCAGTCTCGGACAGTATGATAATTCACCCCTCCACTTT.

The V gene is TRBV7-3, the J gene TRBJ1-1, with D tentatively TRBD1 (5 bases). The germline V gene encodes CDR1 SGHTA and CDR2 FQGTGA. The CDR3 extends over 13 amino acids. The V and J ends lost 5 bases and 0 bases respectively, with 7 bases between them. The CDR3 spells CASSRDLNTEAFF. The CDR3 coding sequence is TGTGCCAGCAGCCGGGACTTGAACACTGAAGCTTTCTTT.

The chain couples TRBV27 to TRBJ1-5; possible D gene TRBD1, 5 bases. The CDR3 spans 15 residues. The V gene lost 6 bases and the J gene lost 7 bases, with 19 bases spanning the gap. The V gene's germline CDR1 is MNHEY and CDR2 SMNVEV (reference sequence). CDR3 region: CASSTVRGSEQPQHF. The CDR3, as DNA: TGTGCCAGCAGCACGGTAAGGGGTTCGGAACAGCCCCAGCATTTT.

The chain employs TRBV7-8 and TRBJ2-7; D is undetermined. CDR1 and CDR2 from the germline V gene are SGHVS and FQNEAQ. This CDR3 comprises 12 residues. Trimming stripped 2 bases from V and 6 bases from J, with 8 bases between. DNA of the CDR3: TGTGCCAGCAGCTTAATCTTCCGCGAGCAGTACTTC. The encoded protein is CASSLIFREQYF.

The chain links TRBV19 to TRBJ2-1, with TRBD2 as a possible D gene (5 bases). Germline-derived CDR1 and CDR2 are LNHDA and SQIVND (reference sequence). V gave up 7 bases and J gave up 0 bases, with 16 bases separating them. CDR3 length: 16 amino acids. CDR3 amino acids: CASIPAGRSSYNEQFF. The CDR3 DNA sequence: TGTGCCAGTATCCCGGCGGGCCGGAGCTCCTACAATGAGCAGTTCTTC.

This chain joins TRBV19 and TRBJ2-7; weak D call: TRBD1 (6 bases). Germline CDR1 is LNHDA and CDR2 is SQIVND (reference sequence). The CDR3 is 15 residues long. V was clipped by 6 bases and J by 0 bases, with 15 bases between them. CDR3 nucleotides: TGTGCCAGTAGCGCCGGGACACTTGTCTCCTACGAGCAGTACTTC. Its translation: CASSAGTLVSYEQYF.

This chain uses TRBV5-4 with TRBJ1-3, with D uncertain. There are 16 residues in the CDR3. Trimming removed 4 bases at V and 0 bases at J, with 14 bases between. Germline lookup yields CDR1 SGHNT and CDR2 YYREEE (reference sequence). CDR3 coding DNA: TGTGCCAGCAGCCCTTCTTCTGGTCTCTCTGGAAACACCATATATTTT. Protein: CASSPSSGLSGNTIYF.

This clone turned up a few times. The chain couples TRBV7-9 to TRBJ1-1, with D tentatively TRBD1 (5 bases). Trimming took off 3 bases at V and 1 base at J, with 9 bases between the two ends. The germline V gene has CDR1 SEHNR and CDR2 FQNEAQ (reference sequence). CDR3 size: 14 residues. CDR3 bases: TGTGCCAGCAGCTTCAGGGACGAGAACACTGAAGCTTTCTTT. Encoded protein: CASSFRDENTEAFF.

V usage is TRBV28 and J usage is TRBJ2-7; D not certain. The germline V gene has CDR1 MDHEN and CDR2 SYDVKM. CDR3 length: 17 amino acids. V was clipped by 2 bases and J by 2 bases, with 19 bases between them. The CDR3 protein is CASSLAPLSVTAYEQYF. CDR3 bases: TGTGCCAGCAGTTTAGCCCCCCTCTCAGTCACCGCCTACGAGCAGTACTTC.

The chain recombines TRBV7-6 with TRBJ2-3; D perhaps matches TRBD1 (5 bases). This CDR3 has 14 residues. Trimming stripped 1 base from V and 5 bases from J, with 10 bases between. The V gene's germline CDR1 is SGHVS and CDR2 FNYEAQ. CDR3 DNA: TGTGCCAGCAGCTTAGGGCAGGGTGAAGATACGCAGTATTTT. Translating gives CASSLGQGEDTQYF.

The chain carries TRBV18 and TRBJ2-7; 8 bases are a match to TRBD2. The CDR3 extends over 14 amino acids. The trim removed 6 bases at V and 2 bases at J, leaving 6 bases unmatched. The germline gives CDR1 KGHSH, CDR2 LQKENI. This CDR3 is CASSLQREPYEQYF. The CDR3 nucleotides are TGTGCCAGCTCTCTGCAGCGGGAGCCCTACGAGCAGTACTTC.